Detailed here is one T cell receptor beta chain. Its specificity is unknown. Data came from immunoSEQ multiplex PCR; TCRdb stores just in-frame clones and leaves some out. The sample has 300,000 to 400,000 clones; around 92% are singletons. This CDR3 is 14 amino acids long. The germline V gene has CDR1 SNHLY and CDR2 FYNNEI. The V and J ends lost 7 bases and 5 bases respectively, with 14 bases between them. The data originate from a study of Ad26.COV2.S vaccination and SARS-CoV-2 variants. Study-level points and caveats: An underestimation of total T cell responses may have resulted from the TCR breadth and depth analyses. Vaccine recipients and placebo recipients showed similar non-spike TCR breadth.

The TCR sequence derives from a human donor who had recovered from COVID-19. The material was peripheral blood, obtained after recovery from COVID-19. The rearrangement joins TRBV2 to TRBJ2-2, with D possibly TRBD2 on 6 matching bases. The CDR3 sequence: CASNQDYSTGELFF. The CDR3, as DNA: TGTGCCAGCAATCAGGACTACAGTACCGGGGAGCTGTTTTTT. Combining the CDR3 with reference TRBV2 and TRBJ2-2 gives the whole variable domain EPEVTQTPSHQVTQMGQEVILRCVPISNHLYFYWYRQILGQKVEFLVSFYNNEISEKSEIFDDQFSVERPDGSNFTLKIRSTKLEDSAMYFCASNQDYSTGELFFGEGSRLTVL.